A selection of T cell receptor beta chains follows, all from one sample in a study of T-cell memory formation after mild COVID-19. A single record per CDR3 protein comes from TCRdb applying MiXCR to the 5' RACE reads. The table includes around 300,000 distinct CDR3 sequences, 10% to 15% detected once. The sample comprised PBMCs or a T cell subset sorted from them (not recorded which). These receptors originate from a man in his late teens or twenties who had mild COVID-19 (a few samples of this study predate the infection). Cell type and time point are not known. CDR3s include the opening cysteine and the closing phenylalanine or tryptophan. The D gene is left open where the match is weak. Size is stated for part of the rows, as once, few or many counts, or as a class when the clone is expanded.

CASSQEGGPILASPLHF	TGCGCCAGCAGCCAAGAGGGGGGTCCCATCCTAGCCTCACCCCTCCACTTT	NA	TRBV4-3	TRBJ1-6	NA
CSARDRTANTEAFF	TGCAGTGCTAGAGATCGGACAGCGAACACTGAAGCTTTCTTT	NA	TRBV20-1	TRBJ1-1	few
CSVTGGGLNYGYTF	TGCAGCGTGACAGGAGGAGGACTTAACTATGGCTACACCTTC	NA	TRBV29-1	TRBJ1-2	few
CASSPPGGELFF	TGTGCCAGCAGCCCCCCGGGCGGGGAGCTGTTTTTT	NA	TRBV12-3/TRBV12-4	TRBJ2-2	many
CASSPRTNTGELFF	TGTGCCAGCAGCCCCCGCACCAACACCGGGGAGCTGTTTTTT	NA	TRBV25-1	TRBJ2-2	NA
CSASYYGEQFF	TGCAGTGCTAGTTACTACGGTGAGCAGTTCTTC	NA	TRBV20-1	TRBJ2-1	NA
CSGRQSTEAFF	TGCAGCGGACGACAGAGCACTGAAGCTTTCTTT	NA	TRBV29-1	TRBJ1-1	NA
CASSQQGSGELFF	TGTGCCAGCAGTCAGCAGGGGAGCGGGGAGCTGTTTTTT	NA	TRBV12-3/TRBV12-4	TRBJ2-2	few
CASSQDLRTGGTEAFF	TGCGCCAGCAGCCAAGATCTAAGGACAGGGGGTACTGAAGCTTTCTTT	TRBD1	TRBV4-3	TRBJ1-1	many
CASSKLALSSYNEQFF	TGCGCCAGCAGCAAACTAGCCCTGAGCTCCTACAATGAGCAGTTCTTC	NA	TRBV5-1	TRBJ2-1	many
CASRRQEIGYGYTF	TGTGCCAGCAGACGACAGGAAATAGGCTATGGCTACACCTTC	NA	TRBV6-2/TRBV6-3	TRBJ1-2	few
CASSFNRNYGYTF	TGTGCCAGCAGTTTTAACAGGAACTATGGCTACACCTTC	NA	TRBV12-3/TRBV12-4	TRBJ1-2	NA
CSASGQGVYGYTF	TGCAGTGCTAGCGGCCAGGGGGTTTATGGCTACACCTTC	TRBD1	TRBV20-1	TRBJ1-2	NA
CASSAPEVYGYTF	TGTGCCAGCAGCGCTCCGGAGGTCTATGGCTACACCTTC	NA	TRBV6-2/TRBV6-3	TRBJ1-2	few
CAWSLGGGQETQYF	TGTGCCTGGAGCCTGGGCGGGGGGCAAGAGACCCAGTACTTC	TRBD2	TRBV30	TRBJ2-5	NA
CASSPQGAVLSGNTIYF	TGTGCCAGCAGCCCCCAAGGGGCTGTACTCTCTGGAAACACCATATATTTT	NA	TRBV7-8	TRBJ1-3	NA
CASSLRGQADNEQFF	TGTGCCAGCAGCTTAAGAGGCCAGGCGGACAATGAGCAGTTCTTC	NA	TRBV7-9	TRBJ2-1	NA
CASSSQGGAGGSYNEQFF	TGTGCCAGCAGCTCCCAAGGGGGAGCGGGGGGCTCCTACAATGAGCAGTTCTTC	TRBD2	TRBV11-2	TRBJ2-1	many
CATSDPAGETQYF	TGTGCCACCAGTGATCCGGCTGGGGAGACCCAGTACTTC	NA	TRBV24-1	TRBJ2-5	NA
CSVSYREGNTEAFF	TGCAGCGTGAGCTACAGGGAGGGGAACACTGAAGCTTTCTTT	NA	TRBV29-1	TRBJ1-1	NA
CASSPDRGEQYF	TGCGCCAGCAGCCCTGACAGGGGCGAGCAGTACTTC	TRBD1	TRBV5-1	TRBJ2-7	NA
CASSSHGGAVYEQYF	TGTGCCAGCAGCTCCCATGGGGGGGCGGTCTACGAGCAGTACTTC	NA	TRBV7-9	TRBJ2-7	NA